Below, one T cell receptor (beta chain) is given with its context. Its antigen remains unidentified. The data derive from a study of shared clonotypes between healthy human individuals. Study in general: Plates per donor: three CD4 naive, three CD4 memory, two CD8 naive, one CD8 memory. Study observations and caveats: Owing to a small donor count, the genetic and exposure-history diversity represented was limited.

Clones were read by immunoSEQ multiplex PCR, and TCRdb kept only the in-frame ones, dropping some. The table has some 790,000 clones, roughly 72% seen once. What was sequenced was memory CD4+ T cells sorted from blood. The subset here: CD45RA-negative fraction. This receptor was identified in a young woman in good health.

In DNA, the CDR3 is TGTGCCAGCAGCAACGCGTACACTGAAGCTTTCTTT. Translated: CASSNAYTEAFF. This chain connects TRBV21-1 to TRBJ1-1. TRBV21-1 is classified as a pseudogene. This CDR3 has 12 residues.